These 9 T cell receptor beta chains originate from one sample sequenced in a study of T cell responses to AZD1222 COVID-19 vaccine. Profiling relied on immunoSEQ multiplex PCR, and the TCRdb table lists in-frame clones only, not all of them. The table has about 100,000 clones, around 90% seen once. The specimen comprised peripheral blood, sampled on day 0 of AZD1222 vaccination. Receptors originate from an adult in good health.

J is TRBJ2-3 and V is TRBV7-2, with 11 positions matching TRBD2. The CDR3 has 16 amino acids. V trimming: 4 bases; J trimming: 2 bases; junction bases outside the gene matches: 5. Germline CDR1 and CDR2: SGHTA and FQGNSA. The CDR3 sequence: CASSSLAGVDTDTQYF. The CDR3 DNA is TGTGCCAGCAGCTCACTAGCGGGAGTCGACACAGATACGCAGTATTTT.

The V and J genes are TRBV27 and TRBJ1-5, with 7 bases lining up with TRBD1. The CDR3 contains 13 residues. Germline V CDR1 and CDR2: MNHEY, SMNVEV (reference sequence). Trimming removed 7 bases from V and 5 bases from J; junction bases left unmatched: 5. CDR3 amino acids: CASKGAVDQPQHF. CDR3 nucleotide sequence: TGTGCCAGCAAGGGGGCTGTGGATCAGCCCCAGCATTTT.

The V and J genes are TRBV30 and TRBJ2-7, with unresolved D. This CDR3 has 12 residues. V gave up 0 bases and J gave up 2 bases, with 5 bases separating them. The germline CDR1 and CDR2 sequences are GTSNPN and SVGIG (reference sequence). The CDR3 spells CAWSVGTYEQYF. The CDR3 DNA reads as TGTGCCTGGAGTGTAGGGACCTACGAGCAGTACTTC.

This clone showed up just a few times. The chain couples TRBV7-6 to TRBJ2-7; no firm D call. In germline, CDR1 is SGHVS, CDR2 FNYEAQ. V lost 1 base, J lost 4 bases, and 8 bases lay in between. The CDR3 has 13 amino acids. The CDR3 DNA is TGTGCCAGCAGCTTAGGCCCAAATTACGAGCAGTACTTC. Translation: CASSLGPNYEQYF.

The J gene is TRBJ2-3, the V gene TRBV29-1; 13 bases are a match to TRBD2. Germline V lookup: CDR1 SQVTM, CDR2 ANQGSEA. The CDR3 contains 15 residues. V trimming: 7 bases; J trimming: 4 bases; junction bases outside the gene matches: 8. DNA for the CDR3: TGCAGCGCCCGGACTAGCGGGGGATGGGCAGATACGCAGTATTTT. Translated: CSARTSGGWADTQYF.

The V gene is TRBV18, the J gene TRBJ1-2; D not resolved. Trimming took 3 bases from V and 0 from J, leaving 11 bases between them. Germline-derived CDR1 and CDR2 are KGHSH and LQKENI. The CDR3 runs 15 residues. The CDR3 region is CASSPDQGSNYGYTF. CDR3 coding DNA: TGTGCCAGCTCACCCGATCAAGGATCTAACTATGGCTACACCTTC.

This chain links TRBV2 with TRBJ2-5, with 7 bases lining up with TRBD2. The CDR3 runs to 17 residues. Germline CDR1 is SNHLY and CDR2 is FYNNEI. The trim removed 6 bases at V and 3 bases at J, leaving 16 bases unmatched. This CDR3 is CASSVGGVQRGKETQYF. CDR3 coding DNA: TGTGCCAGCAGCGTGGGAGGGGTCCAGCGGGGCAAAGAGACCCAGTACTTC. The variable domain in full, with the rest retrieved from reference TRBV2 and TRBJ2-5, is EPEVTQTPSHQVTQMGQEVILRCVPISNHLYFYWYRQILGQKVEFLVSFYNNEISEKSEIFDDQFSVERPDGSNFTLKIRSTKLEDSAMYFCASSVGGVQRGKETQYFGPGTRLLVL.

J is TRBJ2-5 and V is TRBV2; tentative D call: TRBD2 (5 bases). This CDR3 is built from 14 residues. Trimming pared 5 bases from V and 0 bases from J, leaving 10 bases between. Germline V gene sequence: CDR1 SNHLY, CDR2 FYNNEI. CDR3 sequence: CASSSDSYQETQYF. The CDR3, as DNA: TGTGCCAGCAGTTCGGACTCATACCAAGAGACCCAGTACTTC.

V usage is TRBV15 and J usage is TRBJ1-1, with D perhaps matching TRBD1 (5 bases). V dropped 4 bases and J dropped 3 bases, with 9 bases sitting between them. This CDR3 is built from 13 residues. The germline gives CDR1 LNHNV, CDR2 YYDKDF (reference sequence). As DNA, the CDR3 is TGTGCCACCAGCACCGACAGACACACTGAAGCTTTCTTT. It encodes CATSTDRHTEAFF.